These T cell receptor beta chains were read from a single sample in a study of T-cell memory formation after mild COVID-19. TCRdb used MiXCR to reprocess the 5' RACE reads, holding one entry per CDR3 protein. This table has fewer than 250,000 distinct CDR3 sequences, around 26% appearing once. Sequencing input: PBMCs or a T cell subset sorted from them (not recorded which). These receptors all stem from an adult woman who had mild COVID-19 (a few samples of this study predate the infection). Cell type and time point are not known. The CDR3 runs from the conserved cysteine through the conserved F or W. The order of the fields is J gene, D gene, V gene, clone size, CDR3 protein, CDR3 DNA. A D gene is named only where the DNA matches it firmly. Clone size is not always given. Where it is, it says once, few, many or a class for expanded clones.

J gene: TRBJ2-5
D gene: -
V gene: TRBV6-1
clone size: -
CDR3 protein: CASTWAATETQYF
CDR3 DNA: TGTGCCAGCACCTGGGCCGCCACAGAGACCCAGTACTTC

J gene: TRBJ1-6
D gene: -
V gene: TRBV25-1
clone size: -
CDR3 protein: CASSEQGPYNSPLHF
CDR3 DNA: TGTGCCAGCAGTGAACAAGGTCCCTATAATTCACCCCTCCACTTT

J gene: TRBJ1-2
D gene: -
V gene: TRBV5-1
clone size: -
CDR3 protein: CASSLVGQGDNGYTF
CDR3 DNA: TGCGCCAGCAGCTTGGTAGGGCAGGGCGATAACGGCTACACCTTC

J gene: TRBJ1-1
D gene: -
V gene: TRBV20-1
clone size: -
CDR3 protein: CSAAGPAGTEAFF
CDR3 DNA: TGCAGTGCGGCGGGACCCGCGGGCACTGAAGCTTTCTTT

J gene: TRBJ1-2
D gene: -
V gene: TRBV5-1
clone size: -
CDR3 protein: CASSRGIRVGPNYGYTF
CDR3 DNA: TGCGCCAGCAGCCGAGGTATTCGGGTGGGTCCTAACTATGGCTACACCTTC

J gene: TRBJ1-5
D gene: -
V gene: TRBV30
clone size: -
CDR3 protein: CAWSQQGGSNQPQHF
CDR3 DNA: TGTGCCTGGAGCCAACAGGGAGGTAGCAATCAGCCCCAGCATTTT

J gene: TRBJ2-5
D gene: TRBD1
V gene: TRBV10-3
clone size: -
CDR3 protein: CAISSGTEETQYF
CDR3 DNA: TGTGCCATCAGTTCCGGGACAGAAGAGACCCAGTACTTC

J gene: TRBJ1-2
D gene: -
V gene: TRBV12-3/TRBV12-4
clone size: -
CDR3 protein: CASSLGGGAGYGYTF
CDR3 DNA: TGTGCCAGCAGTCTCGGGGGAGGGGCGGGCTATGGCTACACCTTC

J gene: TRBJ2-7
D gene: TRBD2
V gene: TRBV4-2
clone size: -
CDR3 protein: CASSQGASGNYEQYF
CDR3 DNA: TGTGCCAGCAGCCAAGGTGCTAGCGGGAATTACGAGCAGTACTTC

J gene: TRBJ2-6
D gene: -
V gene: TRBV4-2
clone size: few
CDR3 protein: CASSLSGYSGANVLTF
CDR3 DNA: TGTGCCAGCAGCCTATCAGGGTACTCTGGGGCCAACGTCCTGACTTTC

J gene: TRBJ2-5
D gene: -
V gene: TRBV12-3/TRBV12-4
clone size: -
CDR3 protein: CASSGPDQETQYF
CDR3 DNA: TGTGCCAGCAGCGGACCAGACCAAGAGACCCAGTACTTC

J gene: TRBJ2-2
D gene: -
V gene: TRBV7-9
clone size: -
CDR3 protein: CASSLRDGDDAGELFF
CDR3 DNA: TGTGCCAGCAGCTTACGGGACGGTGACGACGCCGGGGAGCTGTTTTTT

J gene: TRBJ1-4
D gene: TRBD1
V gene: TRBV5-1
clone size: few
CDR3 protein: CASSFGQGGEKLFF
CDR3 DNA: TGCGCCAGCAGCTTCGGACAGGGGGGTGAAAAACTGTTTTTT

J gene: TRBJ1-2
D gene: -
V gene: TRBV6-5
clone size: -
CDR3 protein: CASRADRPYGYTF
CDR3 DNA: TGTGCCAGCAGGGCCGACAGGCCGTATGGCTACACCTTC

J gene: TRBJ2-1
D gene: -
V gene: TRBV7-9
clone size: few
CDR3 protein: CASSLWQNEQFF
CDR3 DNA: TGTGCCAGCAGCTTATGGCAAAATGAGCAGTTCTTC

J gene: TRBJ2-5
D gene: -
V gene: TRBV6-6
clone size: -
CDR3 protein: CAAAGGQETQYF
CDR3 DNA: TGTGCCGCCGCTGGGGGCCAAGAGACCCAGTACTTC

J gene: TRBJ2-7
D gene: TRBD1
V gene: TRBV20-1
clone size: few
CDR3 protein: CSARPRDRSSYEQYF
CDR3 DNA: TGCAGTGCTCGCCCCCGGGACAGGAGCTCCTACGAGCAGTACTTC

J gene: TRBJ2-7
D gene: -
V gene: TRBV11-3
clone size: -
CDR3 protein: CASSLLARDVYEQYF
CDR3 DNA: TGTGCCAGCAGCTTATTAGCCAGGGACGTCTACGAGCAGTACTTC

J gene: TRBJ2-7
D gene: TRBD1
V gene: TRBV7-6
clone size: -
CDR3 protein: CASSFRGTETYEQYF
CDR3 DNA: TGTGCCAGCAGCTTCAGAGGGACAGAGACCTACGAGCAGTACTTC

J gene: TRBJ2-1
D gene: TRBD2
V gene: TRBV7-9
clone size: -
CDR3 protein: CASRMSGSLDNEQFF
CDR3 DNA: TGTGCCAGCAGGATGAGCGGGAGTCTCGACAATGAGCAGTTCTTC

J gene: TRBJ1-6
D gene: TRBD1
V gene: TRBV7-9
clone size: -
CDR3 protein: CASSGGGRAYNSPLHF
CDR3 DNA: TGTGCCAGCAGCGGAGGGGGCCGCGCCTATAATTCACCCCTCCACTTT

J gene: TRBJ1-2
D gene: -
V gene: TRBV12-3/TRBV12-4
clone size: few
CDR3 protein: CASSLLLGYGYTF
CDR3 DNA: TGTGCCAGCAGTTTACTCCTTGGCTATGGCTACACCTTC

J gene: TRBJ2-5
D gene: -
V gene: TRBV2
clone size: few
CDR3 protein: CASSEGLGETQYF
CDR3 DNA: TGTGCCAGCAGTGAAGGTCTGGGGGAGACCCAGTACTTC

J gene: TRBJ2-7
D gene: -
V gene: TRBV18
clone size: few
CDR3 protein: CASSPQGAAVHEQYF
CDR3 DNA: TGTGCCAGCTCACCACAAGGAGCGGCGGTCCACGAGCAGTACTTC

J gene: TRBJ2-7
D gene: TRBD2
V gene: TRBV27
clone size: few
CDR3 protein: CASRSGLASYEQYF
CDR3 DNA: TGTGCCAGTCGATCGGGACTAGCATCCTACGAGCAGTACTTC

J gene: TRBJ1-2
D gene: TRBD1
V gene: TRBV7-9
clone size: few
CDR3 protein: CASSPRTGNYGYTF
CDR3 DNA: TGTGCCAGCAGCCCCCGGACAGGCAACTATGGCTACACCTTC

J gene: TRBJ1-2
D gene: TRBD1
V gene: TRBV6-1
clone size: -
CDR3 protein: CALSGTGVWYGYTF
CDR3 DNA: TGTGCTCTCTCCGGGACAGGGGTCTGGTATGGCTACACCTTC

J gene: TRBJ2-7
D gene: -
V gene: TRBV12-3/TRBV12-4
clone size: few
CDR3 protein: CASSTGQIYEQYF
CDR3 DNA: TGTGCCAGCAGTACCGGACAGATCTACGAGCAGTACTTC

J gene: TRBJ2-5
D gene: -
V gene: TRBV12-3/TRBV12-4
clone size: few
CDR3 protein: CASLLGGRGETQYF
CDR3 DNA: TGTGCCAGCCTCTTGGGGGGGCGCGGGGAGACCCAGTACTTC

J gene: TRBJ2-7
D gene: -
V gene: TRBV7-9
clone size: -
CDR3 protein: CASSLVGLSYEQYF
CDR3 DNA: TGTGCCAGCAGCTTAGTCGGACTCTCCTACGAGCAGTACTTC

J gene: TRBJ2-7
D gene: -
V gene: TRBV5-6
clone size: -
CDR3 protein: CASSTFNYEQYF
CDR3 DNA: TGTGCCAGCAGCACCTTCAACTACGAGCAGTACTTC

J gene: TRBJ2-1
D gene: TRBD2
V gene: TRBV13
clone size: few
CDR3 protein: CASSEGLAPSNEQFF
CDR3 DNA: TGTGCCAGCAGCGAGGGACTAGCCCCTTCCAATGAGCAGTTCTTC

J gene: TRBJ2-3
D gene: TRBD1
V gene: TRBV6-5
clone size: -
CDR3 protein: CASSLGQAATDTQYF
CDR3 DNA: TGTGCCAGCAGCCTAGGACAGGCGGCCACAGATACGCAGTATTTT

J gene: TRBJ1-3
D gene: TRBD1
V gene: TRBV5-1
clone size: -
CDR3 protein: CASSLDPGQGAYTIYF
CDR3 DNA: TGCGCCAGCAGCTTGGATCCGGGACAGGGGGCATACACCATATATTTT

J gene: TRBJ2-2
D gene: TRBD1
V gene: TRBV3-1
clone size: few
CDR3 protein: CASSLYRDRAATGELFF
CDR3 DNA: TGTGCCAGCAGCCTTTACCGGGACAGGGCGGCCACCGGGGAGCTGTTTTTT

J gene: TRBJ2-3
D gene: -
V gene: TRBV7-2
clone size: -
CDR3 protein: CASSLGTSGRDTQYF
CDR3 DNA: TGTGCCAGCAGCTTAGGGACGAGCGGGCGGGATACGCAGTATTTT

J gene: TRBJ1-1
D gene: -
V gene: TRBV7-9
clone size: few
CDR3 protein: CASSLGGSNTEAFF
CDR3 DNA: TGTGCCAGCAGCTTAGGGGGATCGAACACTGAAGCTTTCTTT

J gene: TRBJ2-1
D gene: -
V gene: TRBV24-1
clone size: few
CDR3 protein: CATSDPLRVAGNSYNEQFF
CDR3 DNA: TGTGCCACCAGTGATCCCCTCCGGGTTGCGGGAAATTCCTACAATGAGCAGTTCTTC

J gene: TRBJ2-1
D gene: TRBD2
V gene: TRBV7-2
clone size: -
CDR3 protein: CASSWGLAGGNEQFF
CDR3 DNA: TGTGCCAGCAGCTGGGGACTAGCGGGAGGCAATGAGCAGTTCTTC

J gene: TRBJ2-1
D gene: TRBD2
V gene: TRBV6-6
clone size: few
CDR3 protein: CASRPPGLAANEQFF
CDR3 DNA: TGTGCCAGCAGACCCCCAGGACTAGCGGCGAATGAGCAGTTCTTC

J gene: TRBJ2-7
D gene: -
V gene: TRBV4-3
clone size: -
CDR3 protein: CASSQETGNEQYF
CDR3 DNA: TGCGCCAGCAGCCAAGAAACAGGGAATGAGCAGTACTTC

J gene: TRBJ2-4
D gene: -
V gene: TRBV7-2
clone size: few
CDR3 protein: CASSPAVTGIQYF
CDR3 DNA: TGTGCCAGCAGCCCCGCAGTAACGGGCATTCAGTACTTC

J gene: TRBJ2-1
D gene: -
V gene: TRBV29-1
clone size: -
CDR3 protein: CSVGHRGHNEQFF
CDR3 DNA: TGCAGCGTGGGACATCGAGGGCACAATGAGCAGTTCTTC

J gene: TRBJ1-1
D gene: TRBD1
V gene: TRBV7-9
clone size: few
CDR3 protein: CASSPDRGPPEAFF
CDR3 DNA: TGTGCCAGCAGCCCGGACAGGGGGCCTCCTGAAGCTTTCTTT

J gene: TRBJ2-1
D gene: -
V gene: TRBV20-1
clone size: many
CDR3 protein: CSASLRNEQFF
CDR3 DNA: TGCAGTGCTAGCCTAAGGAATGAGCAGTTCTTC

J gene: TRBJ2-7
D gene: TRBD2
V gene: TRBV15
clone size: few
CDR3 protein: CATSRDPASGRRRHEQYF
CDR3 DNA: TGTGCCACCAGCAGAGATCCGGCTAGCGGGAGGAGGCGGCACGAGCAGTACTTC

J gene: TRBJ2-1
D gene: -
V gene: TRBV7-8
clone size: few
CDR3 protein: CASSLEGVREQFF
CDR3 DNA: TGTGCCAGCAGCTTAGAAGGGGTTCGAGAGCAGTTCTTC

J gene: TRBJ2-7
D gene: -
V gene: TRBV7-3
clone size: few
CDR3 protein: CASSLKNHEQYF
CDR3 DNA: TGTGCCAGCAGCTTAAAGAATCACGAGCAGTACTTC

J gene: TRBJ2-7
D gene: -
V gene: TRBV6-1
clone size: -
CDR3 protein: CASRKTGYEQYF
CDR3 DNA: TGTGCCAGCAGGAAAACTGGCTACGAGCAGTACTTC

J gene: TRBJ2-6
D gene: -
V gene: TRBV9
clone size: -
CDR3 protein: CASSVGGRGANVLTF
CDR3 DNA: TGTGCCAGCAGCGTAGGGGGGCGTGGGGCCAACGTCCTGACTTTC

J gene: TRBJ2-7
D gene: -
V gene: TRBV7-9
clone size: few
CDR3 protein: CASSLVSGMYEQYF
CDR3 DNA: TGTGCCAGCAGCTTAGTGTCTGGGATGTACGAGCAGTACTTC

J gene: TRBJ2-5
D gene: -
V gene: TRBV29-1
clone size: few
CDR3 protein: CSVEGDIQETQYF
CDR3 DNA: TGCAGCGTTGAGGGGGACATCCAAGAGACCCAGTACTTC

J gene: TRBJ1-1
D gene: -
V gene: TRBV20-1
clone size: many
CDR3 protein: CSARKVDSANTEAFF
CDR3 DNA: TGCAGTGCTAGGAAGGTGGACTCCGCTAACACTGAAGCTTTCTTT

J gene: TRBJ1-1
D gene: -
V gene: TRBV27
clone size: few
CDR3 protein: CASSLYGRTGKNTEAFF
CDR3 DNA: TGTGCCAGCAGTTTATACGGTAGGACGGGAAAGAACACTGAAGCTTTCTTT